These T cell receptor beta chains were read from a single sample in a study of cytomegalovirus exposure and HLA in healthy donors. The protocol was immunoSEQ multiplex PCR, while the TCRdb copy is restricted to in-frame clones and leaves out a portion. The sample has about 68,000 clones; roughly nine tenths are singletons. Material: PBMCs. The receptors come from a man younger than 30 in good health and CMV-seronegative. CDR3s include the opening cysteine and the closing phenylalanine or tryptophan. A D gene is named only where the DNA matches it firmly. Clone size is not always given. Where it is, it says once, few, many or a class for expanded clones.

clone_size: NA
j_call: TRBJ2-1
cdr3_length: 15
d_call: TRBD2
v_call: TRBV27
cdr3_aa: CASSLTSGGYNEQFF
cdr3_nt: TGTGCCAGCAGTTTGACTAGCGGGGGCTACAATGAGCAGTTCTTC

clone_size: NA
j_call: TRBJ2-1
cdr3_length: 16
d_call: TRBD2
v_call: TRBV4-3
cdr3_aa: CASSQSGTSGYNEQFF
cdr3_nt: TGCGCCAGCAGCCAATCGGGGACTAGCGGATACAATGAGCAGTTCTTC

clone_size: NA
j_call: TRBJ2-7
cdr3_length: 17
d_call: TRBD2
v_call: TRBV5-1
cdr3_aa: CASSWGLAGERTYEQYF
cdr3_nt: TGCGCCAGCAGCTGGGGACTAGCGGGAGAGCGGACCTACGAGCAGTACTTC

clone_size: NA
j_call: TRBJ2-1
cdr3_length: 18
d_call: NA
v_call: TRBV6-1
cdr3_aa: CASSDRMGFASSYNEQFF
cdr3_nt: TGTGCCAGCAGTGATAGGATGGGCTTCGCGAGTTCCTACAATGAGCAGTTCTTC

clone_size: NA
j_call: TRBJ2-5
cdr3_length: 19
d_call: TRBD2
v_call: TRBV9
cdr3_aa: CASSAGPHPAGMKQETQYF
cdr3_nt: TGTGCCAGCAGCGCTGGCCCTCATCCAGCGGGAATGAAACAAGAGACCCAGTACTTC

clone_size: NA
j_call: TRBJ2-6
cdr3_length: 17
d_call: TRBD1
v_call: TRBV18
cdr3_aa: CASSPGQGFSGANVLTF
cdr3_nt: TGTGCCAGCTCACCGGGACAGGGATTCTCTGGGGCCAACGTCCTGACTTTC

clone_size: NA
j_call: TRBJ2-2
cdr3_length: 14
d_call: NA
v_call: TRBV7-3
cdr3_aa: CASSSLNRVGELFF
cdr3_nt: TGTGCCAGCAGCTCCCTCAACAGGGTCGGGGAGCTGTTTTTT

clone_size: NA
j_call: TRBJ2-1
cdr3_length: 14
d_call: NA
v_call: TRBV5-1
cdr3_aa: CASSLQRGYNEQFF
cdr3_nt: TGCGCCAGCAGCTTGCAGCGAGGGTACAATGAGCAGTTCTTC

clone_size: NA
j_call: TRBJ1-1
cdr3_length: 15
d_call: TRBD1
v_call: TRBV2
cdr3_aa: CASSEQGAFLTEAFF
cdr3_nt: TGTGCCAGCAGTGAACAGGGGGCGTTTCTCACTGAAGCTTTCTTT

clone_size: NA
j_call: TRBJ2-1
cdr3_length: 15
d_call: TRBD2
v_call: TRBV9
cdr3_aa: CASSVQQLANNEQFF
cdr3_nt: TGTGCCAGCAGCGTCCAGCAACTAGCGAACAATGAGCAGTTCTTC

clone_size: NA
j_call: TRBJ1-4
cdr3_length: 16
d_call: TRBD1
v_call: TRBV5-6
cdr3_aa: CASSSKDRGENEKLFF
cdr3_nt: TGTGCCAGCAGCTCCAAAGACAGGGGGGAAAATGAAAAACTGTTTTTT

clone_size: NA
j_call: TRBJ2-5
cdr3_length: 14
d_call: NA
v_call: TRBV27
cdr3_aa: CASSTGGEGETQYF
cdr3_nt: TGTGCCAGCAGCACCGGGGGAGAAGGAGAGACCCAGTACTTC

clone_size: NA
j_call: TRBJ2-7
cdr3_length: 15
d_call: NA
v_call: TRBV7-2
cdr3_aa: CASSTLPGTQYEQYF
cdr3_nt: TGTGCCAGCAGCACCCTCCCGGGTACCCAATACGAGCAGTACTTC

clone_size: NA
j_call: TRBJ2-7
cdr3_length: 17
d_call: TRBD1
v_call: TRBV25-1
cdr3_aa: CASSGETGVIFLGEQYF
cdr3_nt: TGTGCCAGCAGTGGAGAAACAGGGGTCATTTTCCTAGGCGAGCAGTACTTC

clone_size: NA
j_call: TRBJ1-5
cdr3_length: 14
d_call: NA
v_call: TRBV4-1
cdr3_aa: CASSPLPLSQPQHF
cdr3_nt: TGCGCCAGCAGCCCCCTACCTTTATCCCAGCCCCAGCATTTT

clone_size: few
j_call: TRBJ2-1
cdr3_length: 16
d_call: TRBD2
v_call: TRBV2
cdr3_aa: CASRGLAGSSYNEQFF
cdr3_nt: TGTGCCAGCAGAGGACTAGCGGGAAGCTCCTACAATGAGCAGTTCTTC

clone_size: NA
j_call: TRBJ2-7
cdr3_length: 15
d_call: TRBD2
v_call: TRBV19
cdr3_aa: CASSIGLAGPYEQYF
cdr3_nt: TGTGCCAGTAGTATAGGGCTAGCGGGACCCTACGAGCAGTACTTC

clone_size: NA
j_call: TRBJ2-7
cdr3_length: 15
d_call: NA
v_call: TRBV11-1
cdr3_aa: CASTSERGFIYEQYF
cdr3_nt: TGTGCCAGCACGTCGGAGAGAGGGTTTATCTACGAGCAGTACTTC

clone_size: NA
j_call: TRBJ2-3
cdr3_length: 16
d_call: NA
v_call: TRBV9
cdr3_aa: CASSVGRRGVTDTQYF
cdr3_nt: TGTGCCAGCAGCGTAGGGAGGCGGGGTGTCACAGATACGCAGTATTTT

clone_size: NA
j_call: TRBJ1-5
cdr3_length: 16
d_call: NA
v_call: TRBV30
cdr3_aa: CAWSPRGRPGGQPQHF
cdr3_nt: TGTGCCTGGAGTCCAAGGGGCCGCCCGGGCGGCCAGCCCCAGCATTTT

clone_size: NA
j_call: TRBJ2-1
cdr3_length: 19
d_call: TRBD2
v_call: TRBV18
cdr3_aa: CASSLQEKGGLAGFNEQFF
cdr3_nt: TGTGCCAGCTCACTTCAAGAAAAGGGTGGCCTAGCGGGGTTTAATGAGCAGTTCTTC

clone_size: NA
j_call: TRBJ2-1
cdr3_length: 16
d_call: TRBD1
v_call: TRBV19
cdr3_aa: CASSSQPGQANNEQFF
cdr3_nt: TGTGCCAGTAGTAGTCAACCGGGACAGGCAAACAATGAGCAGTTCTTC

clone_size: NA
j_call: TRBJ2-3
cdr3_length: 15
d_call: TRBD1
v_call: TRBV6-5
cdr3_aa: CASSRTGLSTDTQYF
cdr3_nt: TGTGCCAGCAGCCGGACAGGGCTTAGCACAGATACGCAGTATTTT

clone_size: NA
j_call: TRBJ1-1
cdr3_length: 15
d_call: TRBD1
v_call: TRBV7-3
cdr3_aa: CASSPTGTANTEAFF
cdr3_nt: TGTGCCAGCAGCCCAACCGGGACAGCAAACACTGAAGCTTTCTTT

clone_size: NA
j_call: TRBJ2-7
cdr3_length: 15
d_call: TRBD1
v_call: TRBV28
cdr3_aa: CASRGSGTGSHEQYF
cdr3_nt: TGTGCCAGCAGGGGCTCGGGGACAGGGTCCCACGAGCAGTACTTC

clone_size: NA
j_call: TRBJ2-7
cdr3_length: 13
d_call: TRBD2
v_call: TRBV30
cdr3_aa: CALKAGGAYEQYF
cdr3_nt: TGTGCCCTCAAAGCGGGAGGGGCCTACGAGCAGTACTTC

clone_size: NA
j_call: TRBJ2-7
cdr3_length: 20
d_call: TRBD2
v_call: TRBV2
cdr3_aa: CASSDHMLAGAVGFSNEQYF
cdr3_nt: TGTGCCAGCAGTGACCACATGCTAGCGGGAGCAGTGGGGTTTAGTAACGAGCAGTACTTC

clone_size: NA
j_call: TRBJ2-1
cdr3_length: 17
d_call: TRBD1
v_call: TRBV27
cdr3_aa: CASATLRGPSSYNEQFF
cdr3_nt: TGTGCCAGCGCCACCCTCAGGGGGCCGTCCTCCTACAATGAGCAGTTCTTC

clone_size: NA
j_call: TRBJ2-1
cdr3_length: 16
d_call: TRBD2
v_call: TRBV28
cdr3_aa: CASCSFSGGPYNEQFF
cdr3_nt: TGTGCCAGCTGCAGTTTCTCGGGAGGACCCTACAATGAGCAGTTCTTC

clone_size: once
j_call: TRBJ2-3
cdr3_length: 15
d_call: NA
v_call: TRBV28
cdr3_aa: CASSDYSGDTDTQYF
cdr3_nt: TGTGCCAGCAGTGACTATAGCGGAGACACAGATACGCAGTATTTT

clone_size: NA
j_call: TRBJ1-5
cdr3_length: 17
d_call: TRBD1
v_call: TRBV6-1
cdr3_aa: CASSEVTGVFSNQPQHF
cdr3_nt: TGTGCCAGCAGTGAAGTGACAGGGGTGTTTTCCAATCAGCCCCAGCATTTT

clone_size: NA
j_call: TRBJ2-7
cdr3_length: 13
d_call: NA
v_call: TRBV5-4
cdr3_aa: CASSLVSSREQYF
cdr3_nt: TGTGCCAGCAGCTTGGTTTCTAGCAGAGAGCAGTACTTC

clone_size: NA
j_call: TRBJ2-1
cdr3_length: 13
d_call: NA
v_call: TRBV6-6
cdr3_aa: CAMGGRGDNEQFF
cdr3_nt: TGTGCCATGGGGGGCAGGGGGGACAATGAGCAGTTCTTC

clone_size: NA
j_call: TRBJ1-5
cdr3_length: 14
d_call: NA
v_call: TRBV4-1
cdr3_aa: CASSPGTNYQPQHF
cdr3_nt: TGCGCCAGCAGCCCCGGGACAAATTATCAGCCCCAGCATTTT

clone_size: NA
j_call: TRBJ2-7
cdr3_length: 14
d_call: NA
v_call: TRBV9
cdr3_aa: CASSVDGSDYEQYF
cdr3_nt: TGTGCCAGCAGCGTAGACGGGAGCGACTACGAGCAGTACTTC

clone_size: NA
j_call: TRBJ2-5
cdr3_length: 14
d_call: NA
v_call: TRBV15
cdr3_aa: CATAGTGEEETQYF
cdr3_nt: TGTGCCACGGCCGGGACGGGAGAGGAGGAGACCCAGTACTTC

clone_size: NA
j_call: TRBJ1-1
cdr3_length: 13
d_call: NA
v_call: TRBV19
cdr3_aa: CASSLERDTEAFF
cdr3_nt: TGTGCCAGTAGCCTAGAGCGGGACACTGAAGCTTTCTTT

clone_size: NA
j_call: TRBJ1-1
cdr3_length: 14
d_call: NA
v_call: TRBV6-6
cdr3_aa: CASSYDGEGREAFF
cdr3_nt: TGTGCCAGCAGTTACGACGGGGAGGGACGTGAAGCTTTCTTT

clone_size: NA
j_call: TRBJ1-2
cdr3_length: 14
d_call: NA
v_call: TRBV7-2
cdr3_aa: CASSLGAGNYGYTF
cdr3_nt: TGTGCCAGCAGCTTAGGGGCCGGTAACTATGGCTACACCTTC

clone_size: NA
j_call: TRBJ2-7
cdr3_length: 14
d_call: NA
v_call: TRBV9
cdr3_aa: CASSQARGFHEQYF
cdr3_nt: TGTGCCAGCAGCCAAGCGAGAGGGTTCCACGAGCAGTACTTC

clone_size: NA
j_call: TRBJ2-5
cdr3_length: 15
d_call: TRBD1
v_call: TRBV7-6
cdr3_aa: CASSLAGQSKETQYF
cdr3_nt: TGTGCCAGCAGCTTAGCGGGACAGAGTAAAGAGACCCAGTACTTC

clone_size: NA
j_call: TRBJ2-1
cdr3_length: 15
d_call: NA
v_call: TRBV12-2
cdr3_aa: CASRPTGAAYNEQFF
cdr3_nt: TGTGCAAGTCGCCCCACAGGGGCCGCCTACAATGAGCAGTTCTTC

clone_size: NA
j_call: TRBJ2-3
cdr3_length: 14
d_call: NA
v_call: TRBV7-9
cdr3_aa: CASKERRFTDTQYF
cdr3_nt: TGTGCCAGCAAGGAGCGGAGGTTCACAGATACGCAGTATTTT

clone_size: few
j_call: TRBJ2-1
cdr3_length: 14
d_call: NA
v_call: TRBV27
cdr3_aa: CASSNRAGLNEQFF
cdr3_nt: TGTGCCAGCAGCAACAGGGCCGGACTCAATGAGCAGTTCTTC

clone_size: NA
j_call: TRBJ2-7
cdr3_length: 13
d_call: NA
v_call: TRBV30
cdr3_aa: CACKTGPRYEQYF
cdr3_nt: TGTGCCTGTAAGACAGGCCCTCGCTACGAGCAGTACTTC

clone_size: NA
j_call: TRBJ2-1
cdr3_length: 15
d_call: TRBD2
v_call: TRBV12-5
cdr3_aa: CASGLVSGRRYEQFF
cdr3_nt: TGTGCTAGTGGTTTGGTAAGCGGGAGACGCTATGAGCAGTTCTTC

clone_size: NA
j_call: TRBJ2-1
cdr3_length: 15
d_call: TRBD2
v_call: TRBV7-3
cdr3_aa: CASSSFSGSYNEQFF
cdr3_nt: TGTGCCAGCAGCTCCTTTAGCGGGAGCTACAATGAGCAGTTCTTC

clone_size: NA
j_call: TRBJ2-2
cdr3_length: 16
d_call: NA
v_call: TRBV7-2
cdr3_aa: CASSTPTRKNTGELFF
cdr3_nt: TGTGCCAGCAGCACTCCGACTAGAAAAAACACCGGGGAGCTGTTTTTT

clone_size: NA
j_call: TRBJ1-1
cdr3_length: 13
d_call: NA
v_call: TRBV7-9
cdr3_aa: CASSLPSSTEAFF
cdr3_nt: TGTGCCAGCAGCCTACCTTCGAGCACTGAAGCTTTCTTT

clone_size: NA
j_call: TRBJ1-4
cdr3_length: 15
d_call: NA
v_call: TRBV25-1
cdr3_aa: CASSEYNTMDEKLFF
cdr3_nt: TGTGCCAGCAGTGAATATAACACTATGGATGAAAAACTGTTTTTT

clone_size: NA
j_call: TRBJ1-1
cdr3_length: 12
d_call: NA
v_call: TRBV18
cdr3_aa: CASSPTGTEAFF
cdr3_nt: TGTGCCAGCTCACCAACGGGGACTGAAGCTTTCTTT

clone_size: NA
j_call: TRBJ2-1
cdr3_length: 20
d_call: TRBD2
v_call: TRBV7-3
cdr3_aa: CASSFGLGLAGGPRVNEQFF
cdr3_nt: TGTGCCAGCAGCTTCGGATTGGGACTAGCGGGAGGGCCGAGGGTGAATGAGCAGTTCTTC

clone_size: NA
j_call: TRBJ1-1
cdr3_length: 14
d_call: NA
v_call: TRBV7-3
cdr3_aa: CASSLRGSGTEAFF
cdr3_nt: TGTGCCAGCAGCTTACGAGGCTCTGGCACTGAAGCTTTCTTT